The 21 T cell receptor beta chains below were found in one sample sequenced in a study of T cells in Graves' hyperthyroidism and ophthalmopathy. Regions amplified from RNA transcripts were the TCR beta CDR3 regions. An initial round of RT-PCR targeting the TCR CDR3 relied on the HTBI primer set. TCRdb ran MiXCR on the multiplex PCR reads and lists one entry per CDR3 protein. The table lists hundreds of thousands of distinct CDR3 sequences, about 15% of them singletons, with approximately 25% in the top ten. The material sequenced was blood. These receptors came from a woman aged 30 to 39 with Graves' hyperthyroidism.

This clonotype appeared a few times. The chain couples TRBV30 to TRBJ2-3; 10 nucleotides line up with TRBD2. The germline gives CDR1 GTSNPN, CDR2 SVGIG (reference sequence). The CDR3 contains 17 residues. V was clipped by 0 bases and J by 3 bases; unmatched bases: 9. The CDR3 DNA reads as TGTGCCTGGAGTGTACTTGAGCGGGAGGGCCCAACAGATACGCAGTATTTT. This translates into CAWSVLEREGPTDTQYF. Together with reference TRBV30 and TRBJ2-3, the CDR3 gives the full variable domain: SQTIHQWPATLVQPVGSPLSLECTVEGTSNPNLYWYRQAAGRGLQLLFYSVGIGQISSEVPQNLSASRPQDRQFILSSKKLLLSDSGFYLCAWSVLEREGPTDTQYFGPGTRLTVL.

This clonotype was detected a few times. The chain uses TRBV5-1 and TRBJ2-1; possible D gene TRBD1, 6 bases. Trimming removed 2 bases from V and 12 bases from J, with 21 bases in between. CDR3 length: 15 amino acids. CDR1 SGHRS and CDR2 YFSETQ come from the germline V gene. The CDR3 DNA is TGCGCCAGCAGCTTTTGGATAAGCGCGGCAGGGGTGCAGTTCTTC. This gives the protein CASSFWISAAGVQFF.

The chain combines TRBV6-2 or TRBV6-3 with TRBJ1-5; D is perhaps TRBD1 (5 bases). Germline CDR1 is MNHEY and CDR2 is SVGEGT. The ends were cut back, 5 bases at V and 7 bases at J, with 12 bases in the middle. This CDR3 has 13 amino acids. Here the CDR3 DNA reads TGTGCCAGCAGTGGGGCAGATGAACAGCCCCAGCATTTT. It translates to CASSGADEQPQHF.

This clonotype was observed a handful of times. CDR3: CAWATTDTQYF. The CDR3 DNA reads TGTGCCTGGGCCACCACAGATACGCAGTATTTT. V usage is TRBV30 and J usage is TRBJ2-3; D is undetermined. From germline, CDR1 is GTSNPN and CDR2 SVGIG (reference sequence). V lost 5 bases and J 2 bases, leaving 5 bases between the germline ends. There are 11 residues in the CDR3.

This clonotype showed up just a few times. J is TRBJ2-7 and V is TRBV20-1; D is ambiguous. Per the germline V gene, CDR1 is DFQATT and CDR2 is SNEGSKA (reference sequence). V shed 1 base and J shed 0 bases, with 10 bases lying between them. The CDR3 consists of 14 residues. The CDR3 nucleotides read TGCAGTGCTAGAGTTTTGCGGAGCTCCTACGAGCAGTACTTC. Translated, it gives CSARVLRSSYEQYF.

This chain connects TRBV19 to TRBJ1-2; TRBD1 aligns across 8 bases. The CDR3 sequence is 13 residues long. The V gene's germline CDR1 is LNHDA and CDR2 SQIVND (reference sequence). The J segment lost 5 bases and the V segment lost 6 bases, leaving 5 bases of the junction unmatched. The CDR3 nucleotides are TGTGCCAGTAGCGTGGACAGGGATTATGGCTACACCTTC. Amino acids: CASSVDRDYGYTF. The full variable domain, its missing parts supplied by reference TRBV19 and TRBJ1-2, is DGGITQSPKYLFRKEGQNVTLSCEQNLNHDAMYWYRQDPGQGLRLIYYSQIVNDFQKGDIAEGYSVSREKKESFPLTVTSAQKNPTAFYLCASSVDRDYGYTFGSGTRLTVV.

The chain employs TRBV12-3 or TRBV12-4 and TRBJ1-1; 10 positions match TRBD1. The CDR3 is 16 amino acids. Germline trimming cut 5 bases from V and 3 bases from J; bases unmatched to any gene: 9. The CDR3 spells CASSPTGGQGYTEAFF. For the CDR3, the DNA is TGTGCCAGCAGTCCCACGGGGGGACAGGGGTACACTGAAGCTTTCTTT.

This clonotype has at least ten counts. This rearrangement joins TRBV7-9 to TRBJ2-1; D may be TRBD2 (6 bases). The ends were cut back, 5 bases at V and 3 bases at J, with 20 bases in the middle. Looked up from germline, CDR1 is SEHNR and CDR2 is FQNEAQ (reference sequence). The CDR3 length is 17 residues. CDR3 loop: CASSRDSNTLYYNEQFF. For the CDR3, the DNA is TGTGCCAGCAGCCGGGACTCAAATACACTCTACTACAATGAGCAGTTCTTC.

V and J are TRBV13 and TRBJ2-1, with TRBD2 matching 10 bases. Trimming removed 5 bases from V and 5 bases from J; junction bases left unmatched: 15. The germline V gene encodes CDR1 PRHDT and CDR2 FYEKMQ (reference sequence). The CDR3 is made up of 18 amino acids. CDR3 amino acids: CASSAPRRASGRDNEQFF. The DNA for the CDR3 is TGTGCCAGCAGCGCCCCGCGGAGGGCTAGCGGGAGAGACAATGAGCAGTTCTTC.

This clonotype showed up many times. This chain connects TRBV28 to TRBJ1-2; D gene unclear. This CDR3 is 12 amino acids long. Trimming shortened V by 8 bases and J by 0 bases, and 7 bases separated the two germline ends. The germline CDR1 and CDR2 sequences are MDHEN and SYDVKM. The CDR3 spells CASDKANYGYTF. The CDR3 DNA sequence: TGTGCCAGCGATAAAGCTAACTATGGCTACACCTTC.

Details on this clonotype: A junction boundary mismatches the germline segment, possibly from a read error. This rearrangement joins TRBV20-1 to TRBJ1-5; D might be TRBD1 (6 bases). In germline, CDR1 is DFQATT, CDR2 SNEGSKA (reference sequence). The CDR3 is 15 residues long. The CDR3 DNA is TGCAGTGCTAGAGAGGGACATTCCCCATATCAGCTCCAGCATTTT. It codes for CSAREGHSPYQLQHF.

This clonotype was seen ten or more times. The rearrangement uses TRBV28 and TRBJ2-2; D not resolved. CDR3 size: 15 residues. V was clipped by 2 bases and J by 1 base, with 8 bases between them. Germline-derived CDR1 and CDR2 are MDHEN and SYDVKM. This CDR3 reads CASSLVYGNTGELFF. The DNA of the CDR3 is TGTGCCAGCAGTTTAGTCTACGGGAACACCGGGGAGCTGTTTTTT.

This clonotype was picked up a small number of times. The CDR3 here is CASSPAGGPFEQYF. The CDR3 DNA reads TGTGCCAGCAGCCCAGCGGGAGGACCATTCGAGCAGTACTTC. This chain joins TRBV11-2 and TRBJ2-7; the match to TRBD2 covers 9 bases. The V segment lost 5 bases and the J segment 6 bases; nucleotides outside the gene matches: 8. CDR1 and CDR2 from the germline V gene are SGHAT and FQNNGV. The CDR3 extends over 14 amino acids. The full variable domain, completed using reference TRBV11-2 and TRBJ2-7, is EAGVAQSPRYKIIEKRQSVAFWCNPISGHATLYWYQQILGQGPKLLIQFQNNGVVDDSQLPKDRFSAERLKGVDSTLKIQPAKLEDSAVYLCASSPAGGPFEQYFGPGTRLTVT.

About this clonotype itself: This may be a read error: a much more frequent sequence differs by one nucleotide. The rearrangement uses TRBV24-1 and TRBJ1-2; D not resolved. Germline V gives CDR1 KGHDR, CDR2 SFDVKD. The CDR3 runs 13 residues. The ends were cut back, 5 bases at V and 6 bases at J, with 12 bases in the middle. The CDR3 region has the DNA TGTGCCACCAGTGCTTGGACGTTCGATGGCTACACCTTC. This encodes CATSAWTFDGYTF.

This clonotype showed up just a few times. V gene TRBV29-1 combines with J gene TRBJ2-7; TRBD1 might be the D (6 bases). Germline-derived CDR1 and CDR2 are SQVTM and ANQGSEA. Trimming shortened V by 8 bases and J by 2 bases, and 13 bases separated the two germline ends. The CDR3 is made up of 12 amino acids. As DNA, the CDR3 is TGCAGCCCTCAACAGGGCCCCTACGAGCAGTACTTC. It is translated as CSPQQGPYEQYF.

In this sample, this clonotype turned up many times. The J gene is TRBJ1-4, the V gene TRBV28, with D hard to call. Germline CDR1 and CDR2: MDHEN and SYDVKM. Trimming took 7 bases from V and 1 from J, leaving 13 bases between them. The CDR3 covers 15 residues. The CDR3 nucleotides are TGTGCCAGCACGGAGTCTCGCAGAACTAATGAAAAACTGTTTTTT. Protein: CASTESRRTNEKLFF.

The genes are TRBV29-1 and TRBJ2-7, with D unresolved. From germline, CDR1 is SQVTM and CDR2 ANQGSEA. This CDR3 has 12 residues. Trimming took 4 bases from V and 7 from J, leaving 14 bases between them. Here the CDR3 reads CSVGSQTREQYF. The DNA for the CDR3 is TGCAGCGTTGGAAGCCAAACAAGGGAGCAGTACTTC.

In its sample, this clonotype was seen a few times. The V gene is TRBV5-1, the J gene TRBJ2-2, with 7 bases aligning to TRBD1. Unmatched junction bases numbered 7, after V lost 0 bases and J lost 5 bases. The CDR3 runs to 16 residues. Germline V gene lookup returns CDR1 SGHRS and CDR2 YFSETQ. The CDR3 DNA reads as TGCGCCAGCAGCTTGGAGGGACAGAGCTTTACCGGGGAGCTGTTTTTT. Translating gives CASSLEGQSFTGELFF.

The CDR3 DNA reads as TGTGCCAGCGTAAGGGACAGGACAAGTAATTCACCCCTCCACTTT. It translates to CASVRDRTSNSPLHF. The rearrangement joins TRBV6-1 to TRBJ1-6; 8 nucleotides match TRBD1. V dropped 8 bases and J dropped 6; count of bases not matched to a gene: 9. The germline gives CDR1 MNHNS, CDR2 SASEGT. The CDR3 spans 15 residues.

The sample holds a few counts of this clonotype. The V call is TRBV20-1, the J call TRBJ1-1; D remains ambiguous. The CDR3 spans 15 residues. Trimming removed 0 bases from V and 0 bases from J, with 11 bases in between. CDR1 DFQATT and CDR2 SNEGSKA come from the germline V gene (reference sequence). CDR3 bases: TGCAGTGCTAGAGATCCCCCGTCGATGAACACTGAAGCTTTCTTT. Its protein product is CSARDPPSMNTEAFF.

Written as DNA, the CDR3 is TGTGCCAGCAGCTTAGAGTCCAGGTCCTACGAGCAGTACTTC. Amino acids: CASSLESRSYEQYF. The chain uses TRBV7-2 and TRBJ2-7; no reliable D call. V lost 1 base to trimming and J lost 1 base, with 8 bases between them. This CDR3 has 14 amino acids. CDR1 and CDR2 (germline): SGHTA, FQGNSA.